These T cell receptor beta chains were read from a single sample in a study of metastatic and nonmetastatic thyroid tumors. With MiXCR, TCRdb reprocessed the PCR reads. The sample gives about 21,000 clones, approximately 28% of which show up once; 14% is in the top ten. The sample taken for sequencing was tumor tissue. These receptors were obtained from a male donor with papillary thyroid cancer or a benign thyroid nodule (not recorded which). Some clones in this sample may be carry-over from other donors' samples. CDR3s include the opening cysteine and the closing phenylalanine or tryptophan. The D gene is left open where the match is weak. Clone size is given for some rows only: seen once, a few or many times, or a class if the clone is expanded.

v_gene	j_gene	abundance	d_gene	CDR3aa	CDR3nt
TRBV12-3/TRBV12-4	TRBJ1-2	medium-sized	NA	CASSLDDRGYTF	TGTGCCAGCAGTTTAGACGACAGAGGCTACACCTTC
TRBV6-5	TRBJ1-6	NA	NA	CASSWTQGRDSPLHF	TGTGCCAGCAGTTGGACTCAGGGGAGGGATTCACCCCTCCACTTT
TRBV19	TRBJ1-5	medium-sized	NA	CASTYSAGGSQPQHF	TGTGCCAGTACCTATTCTGCAGGCGGCAGTCAGCCCCAGCATTTT
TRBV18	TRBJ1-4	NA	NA	CASSEHREALFF	TGTGCCAGCTCAGAGCACAGGGAAGCACTGTTTTTT
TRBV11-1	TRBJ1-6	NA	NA	CASSLGVNAPNSPLHF	TGTGCCAGCAGCTTGGGGGTGAATGCTCCTAATTCACCCCTCCACTTT
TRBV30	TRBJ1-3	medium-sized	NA	CAWSVQVGGNTIYF	TGTGCCTGGAGTGTACAGGTCGGGGGAAACACCATATATTTT
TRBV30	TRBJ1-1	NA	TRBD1	CAWRGQGSTEAFF	TGTGCCTGGAGGGGACAGGGGAGTACTGAAGCTTTCTTT
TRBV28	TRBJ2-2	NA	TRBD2	CASSETGREGTGELFF	TGTGCCAGCAGCGAGACGGGCAGGGAGGGGACCGGGGAGCTGTTTTTT
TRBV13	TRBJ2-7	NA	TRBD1	CASSLVQGGNEQYF	TGTGCCAGCAGCTTAGTCCAAGGGGGCAACGAGCAGTACTTC
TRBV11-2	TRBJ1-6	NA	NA	CASSPRAHLNSPLHF	TGTGCCAGCAGCCCCCGAGCCCACCTTAATTCACCCCTCCACTTT
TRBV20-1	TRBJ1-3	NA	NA	CSARGAGTAGNTIYF	TGCAGTGCTAGAGGCGCCGGGACTGCTGGAAACACCATATATTTT
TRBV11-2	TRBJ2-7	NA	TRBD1	CASSFSVGQGAYEQYF	TGTGCCAGCAGCTTTTCCGTGGGACAGGGAGCCTACGAGCAGTACTTC
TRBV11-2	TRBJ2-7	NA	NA	CASSPVWVRGAYEQYF	TGTGCCAGCAGTCCGGTGTGGGTGAGGGGAGCCTACGAGCAGTACTTC
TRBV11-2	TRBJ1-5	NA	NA	CASGDNFNQPQHF	TGTGCTAGCGGGGACAACTTCAATCAGCCCCAGCATTTT
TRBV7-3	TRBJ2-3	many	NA	CASSIDFTDTQYF	TGTGCCAGCAGCATAGACTTCACAGATACGCAGTATTTT
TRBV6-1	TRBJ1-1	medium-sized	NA	CASSEVYNTEAFF	TGTGCCAGCAGTGAAGTATACAACACTGAAGCTTTCTTT
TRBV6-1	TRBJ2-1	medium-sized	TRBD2	CASSISGSSYNEQFF	TGTGCCAGCAGTATTAGCGGGAGTTCCTACAATGAGCAGTTCTTC
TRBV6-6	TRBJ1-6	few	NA	CASSYSARNSPLHF	TGTGCCAGCAGTTACTCCGCTAGGAATTCACCCCTCCACTTT
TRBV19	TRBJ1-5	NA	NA	CASSPRLQWRGHPQHF	TGTGCCAGTAGTCCCCGCCTACAGTGGAGGGGACATCCCCAGCATTTT
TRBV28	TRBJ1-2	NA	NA	CASSPTRRRGPGYGYTF	TGTGCCAGCAGTCCTACCCGCCGGCGAGGTCCCGGCTATGGCTACACCTTC
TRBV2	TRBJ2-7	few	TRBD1	CASSLGDSATYEQYF	TGTGCCAGCTCCCTGGGGGACAGCGCAACCTACGAGCAGTACTTC
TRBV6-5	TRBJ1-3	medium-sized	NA	CASSYGKPGNTIYF	TGTGCCAGCAGTTACGGAAAGCCCGGAAACACCATATATTTT
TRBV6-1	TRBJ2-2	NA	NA	CASSQTDTTGELFF	TGTGCCAGCAGTCAGACGGATACCACCGGGGAGCTGTTTTTT
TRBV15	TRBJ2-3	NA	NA	CATSRDPVRADTQYF	TGTGCCACCAGCAGAGATCCGGTGCGAGCGGATACGCAGTATTTT
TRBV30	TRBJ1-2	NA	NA	CAWSPGAAQGYTF	TGTGCCTGGAGCCCAGGGGCCGCACAAGGCTACACCTTC
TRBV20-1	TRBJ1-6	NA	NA	CSARVQGQGSTLHF	TGCAGTGCTAGAGTACAGGGCCAAGGCTCAACCCTCCACTTT
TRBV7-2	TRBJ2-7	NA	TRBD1	CASSLDRQGYEQYF	TGTGCCAGCAGCTTAGATCGACAGGGCTACGAGCAGTACTTC
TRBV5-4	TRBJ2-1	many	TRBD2	CASSSPGLAQNEQFF	TGTGCCAGCAGCTCCCCGGGACTAGCGCAGAATGAGCAGTTCTTC
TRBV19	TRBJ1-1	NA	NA	CASSNPGRLLEAFF	TGTGCCAGTAGTAACCCAGGGAGATTGCTAGAAGCTTTCTTT
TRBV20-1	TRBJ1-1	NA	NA	CSARAGHTDTEAFF	TGCAGTGCTAGAGCGGGGCATACGGACACTGAAGCTTTCTTT
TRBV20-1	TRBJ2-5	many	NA	CSARPSEGTQYF	TGCAGTGCCAGACCTAGCGAAGGGACCCAGTACTTC
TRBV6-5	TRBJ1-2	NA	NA	CASTLREGRGWTF	TGTGCCAGCACGTTAAGGGAGGGCAGGGGCTGGACCTTC
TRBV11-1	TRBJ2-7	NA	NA	CASSLSGRGEQYF	TGTGCCAGCAGCTTGAGCGGGCGGGGCGAGCAGTACTTC
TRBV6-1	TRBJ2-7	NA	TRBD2	CASSPRLAGSYEQYF	TGTGCCAGCAGCCCCCGACTAGCGGGGAGTTACGAGCAGTACTTC
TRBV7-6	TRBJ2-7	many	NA	CASSSAVDGGGYEQYF	TGTGCCAGCAGCTCGGCAGTAGACGGCGGCGGGTACGAGCAGTACTTC
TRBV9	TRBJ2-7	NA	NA	CASSSDPSGPSYEQYF	TGTGCCAGCAGCTCAGACCCCAGCGGGCCCTCCTACGAGCAGTACTTC
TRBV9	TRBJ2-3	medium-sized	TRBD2	CASSPQSGGDTDTQYF	TGTGCCAGCAGCCCCCAGAGTGGGGGGGACACAGATACGCAGTATTTT
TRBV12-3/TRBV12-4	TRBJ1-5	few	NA	CASSLSSPGTRDQPQHF	TGTGCCAGCAGTTTGTCCTCGCCGGGGACACGAGATCAGCCCCAGCATTTT
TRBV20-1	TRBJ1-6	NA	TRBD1	CSPQDRVLSYNSPLHF	TGCAGTCCCCAGGACAGGGTCCTCTCCTATAACTCACCCCTCCACTTT
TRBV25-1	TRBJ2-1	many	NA	CASSDRATGSYNEQFF	TGTGCCAGCAGTGACCGCGCGACGGGTTCCTACAATGAGCAGTTCTTC
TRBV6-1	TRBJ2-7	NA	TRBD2	CASSEAGGSFYEQYF	TGTGCCAGCAGTGAGGCGGGGGGGTCGTTCTACGAGCAGTACTTC
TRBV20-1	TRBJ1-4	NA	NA	CGAVKGGDNEKLFF	TGCGGTGCGGTGAAGGGGGGGGATAATGAAAAACTGTTTTTT
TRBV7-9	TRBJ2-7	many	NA	CASKPLMGSYEQYF	TGTGCCAGCAAGCCACTCATGGGCTCCTACGAGCAGTACTTC
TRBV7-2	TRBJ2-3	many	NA	CASSYRDSTLDTQYF	TGTGCCAGCAGCTACCGGGACTCCACCTTAGATACGCAGTATTTT
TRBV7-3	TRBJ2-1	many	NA	CASSLISNNEQFF	TGTGCCAGCAGCTTAATTTCCAACAATGAGCAGTTCTTC
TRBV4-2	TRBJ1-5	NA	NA	CASSQDYGYLNQPQHF	TGTGCCAGCAGCCAAGACTACGGCTATCTCAATCAGCCCCAGCATTTT
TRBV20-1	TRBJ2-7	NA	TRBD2	CSARSLAGKTVEQYF	TGCAGTGCTAGATCGCTAGCGGGAAAAACCGTCGAGCAGTACTTC
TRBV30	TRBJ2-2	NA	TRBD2	CAWRHNPSGMITGELFF	TGTGCCTGGAGACACAACCCTAGCGGGATGATCACCGGGGAGCTGTTTTTT
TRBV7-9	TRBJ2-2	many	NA	CASSARGPNTGELFF	TGTGCCAGCAGCGCCCGGGGGCCAAACACCGGGGAGCTGTTTTTT
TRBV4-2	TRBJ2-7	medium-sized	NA	CASSQGGDSKEQYF	TGTGCCAGCAGCCAGGGCGGGGACAGCAAAGAGCAGTACTTC
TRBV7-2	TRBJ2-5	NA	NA	CASGLVVRETQYF	TGTGCCAGCGGCTTAGTTGTTCGCGAGACCCAGTACTTC
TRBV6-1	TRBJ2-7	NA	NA	CASSPSGSSSLKQYF	TGTGCCAGCAGCCCCTCTGGGTCTTCCAGTTTGAAGCAGTACTTC
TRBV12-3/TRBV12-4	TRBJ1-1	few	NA	CASSGPEAFF	TGTGCCAGCAGTGGGCCAGAAGCTTTCTTT
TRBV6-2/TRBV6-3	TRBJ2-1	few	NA	CASSYLNPSYNEQFF	TGTGCCAGCAGTTACTTAAATCCCTCCTACAATGAGCAGTTCTTC
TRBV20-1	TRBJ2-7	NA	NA	CSASQGAGGNEQYF	TGCAGTGCTTCCCAGGGGGCGGGGGGTAACGAGCAGTACTTC
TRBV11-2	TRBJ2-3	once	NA	CASSLGVLGTDTQYF	TGTGCCAGCAGCCTTGGGGTTTTAGGCACAGATACGCAGTATTTT
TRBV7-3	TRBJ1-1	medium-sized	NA	CASSLNPGMNTEAFF	TGTGCCAGCAGCTTAAATCCGGGGATGAACACTGAAGCTTTCTTT
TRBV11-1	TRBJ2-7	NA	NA	CASSSSGGVVSYEQYF	TGTGCCAGCAGCTCCTCAGGCGGGGTTGTGAGCTACGAGCAGTACTTC
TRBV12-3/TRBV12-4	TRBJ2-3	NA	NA	CASSRGGDTQYF	TGTGCCAGCAGTCGAGGGGGGGATACGCAGTATTTT